This TCR beta chain is from a study of T cells in Graves' hyperthyroidism and ophthalmopathy. This clonotype was observed at least ten times. The germline gives CDR1 KGHSH, CDR2 LQKENI. The CDR3 has 15 amino acids. V was clipped by 3 bases and J by 5 bases; unmatched bases: 6. There were TCR beta CDR3 regions amplified from RNA transcripts. The TCR CDR3 first-round RT-PCR relied on the HTBI primer set. TCRdb passed the multiplex PCR reads through MiXCR, listing each CDR3 protein once. This sample has around 540,000 distinct CDR3 sequences, with roughly 16% found just once. The rearrangement links TRBV18 to TRBJ2-1, with 8 bases identical to TRBD2. The TCR sequence derives from a woman aged 30 to 39 with Graves' ophthalmopathy. Material for sequencing was blood. CDR3 amino acids: CASSPRLATDNEQFF. In nucleotides, the CDR3 is TGTGCCAGCTCACCCAGACTAGCGACTGACAATGAGCAGTTCTTC.